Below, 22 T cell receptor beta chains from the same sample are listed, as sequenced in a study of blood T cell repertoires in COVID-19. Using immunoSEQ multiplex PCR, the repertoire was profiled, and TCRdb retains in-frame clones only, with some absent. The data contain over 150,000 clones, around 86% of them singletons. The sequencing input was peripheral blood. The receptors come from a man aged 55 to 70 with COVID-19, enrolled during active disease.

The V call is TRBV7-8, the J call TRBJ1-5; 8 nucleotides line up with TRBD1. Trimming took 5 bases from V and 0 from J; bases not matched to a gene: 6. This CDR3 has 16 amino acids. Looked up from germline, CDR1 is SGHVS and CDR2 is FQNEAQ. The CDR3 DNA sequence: TGTGCCAGCAGCGTCGGGACAGGATATAGCAATCAGCCCCAGCATTTT. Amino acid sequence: CASSVGTGYSNQPQHF.

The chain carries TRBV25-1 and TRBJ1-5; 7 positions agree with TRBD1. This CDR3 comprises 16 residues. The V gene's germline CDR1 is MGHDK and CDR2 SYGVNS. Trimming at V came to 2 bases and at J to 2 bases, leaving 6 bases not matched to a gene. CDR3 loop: CASSEVQGKGNQPQHF. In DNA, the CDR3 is TGTGCCAGCAGTGAAGTACAGGGGAAGGGCAATCAGCCCCAGCATTTT.

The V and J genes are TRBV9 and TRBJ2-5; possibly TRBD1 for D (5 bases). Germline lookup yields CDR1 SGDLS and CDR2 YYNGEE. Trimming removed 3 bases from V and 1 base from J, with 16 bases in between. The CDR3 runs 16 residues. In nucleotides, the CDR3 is TGTGCCAGCAGCGCTTCCCTCACAGGTGCCCAAGAGACCCAGTACTTC. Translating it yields CASSASLTGAQETQYF.

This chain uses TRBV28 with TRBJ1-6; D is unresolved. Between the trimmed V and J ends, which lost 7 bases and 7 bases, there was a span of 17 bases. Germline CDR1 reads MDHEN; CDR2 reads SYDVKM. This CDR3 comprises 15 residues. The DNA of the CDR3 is TGTGCCAGCAATTCTGGGAGGTCGATCAATTCACCCCTCCACTTT. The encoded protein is CASNSGRSINSPLHF.

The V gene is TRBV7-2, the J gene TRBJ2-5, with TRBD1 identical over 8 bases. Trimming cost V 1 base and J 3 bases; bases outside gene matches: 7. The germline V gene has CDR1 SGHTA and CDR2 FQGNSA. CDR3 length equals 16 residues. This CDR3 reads CASSLGAGGSEETQYF. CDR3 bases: TGTGCCAGCAGCTTAGGGGCAGGGGGCTCGGAAGAGACCCAGTACTTC.

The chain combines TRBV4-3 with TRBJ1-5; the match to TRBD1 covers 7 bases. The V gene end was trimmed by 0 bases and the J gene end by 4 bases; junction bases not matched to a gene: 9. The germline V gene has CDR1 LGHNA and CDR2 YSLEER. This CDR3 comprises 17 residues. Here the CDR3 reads CASSQDARGSPNQPQHF. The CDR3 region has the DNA TGCGCCAGCAGCCAAGATGCCAGGGGGAGCCCTAATCAGCCCCAGCATTTT.

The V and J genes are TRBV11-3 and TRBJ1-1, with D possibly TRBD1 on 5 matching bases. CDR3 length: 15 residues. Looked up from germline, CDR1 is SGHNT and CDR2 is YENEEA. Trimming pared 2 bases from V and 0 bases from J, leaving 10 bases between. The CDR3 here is CASSLRSGMNTEAFF. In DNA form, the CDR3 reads TGTGCCAGCAGCTTAAGGTCAGGGATGAACACTGAAGCTTTCTTT.

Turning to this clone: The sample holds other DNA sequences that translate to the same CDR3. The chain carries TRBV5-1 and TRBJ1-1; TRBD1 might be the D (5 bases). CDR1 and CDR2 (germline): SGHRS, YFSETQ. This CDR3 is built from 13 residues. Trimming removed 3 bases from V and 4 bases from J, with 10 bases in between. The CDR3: CASSSQGGTEAFF. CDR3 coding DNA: TGCGCCAGCAGCTCCCAGGGAGGCACTGAAGCTTTCTTT.

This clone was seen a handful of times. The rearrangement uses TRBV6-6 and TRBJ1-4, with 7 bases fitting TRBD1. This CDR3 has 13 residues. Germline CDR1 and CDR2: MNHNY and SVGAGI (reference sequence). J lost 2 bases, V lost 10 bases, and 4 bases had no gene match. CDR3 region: CATRGPTNEKLFF. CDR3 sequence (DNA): TGTGCCACTAGGGGGCCCACTAATGAAAAACTGTTTTTT.

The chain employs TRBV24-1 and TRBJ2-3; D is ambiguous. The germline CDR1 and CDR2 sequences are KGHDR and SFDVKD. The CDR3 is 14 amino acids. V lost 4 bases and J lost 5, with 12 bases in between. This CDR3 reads CATSDQLRVDTQYF. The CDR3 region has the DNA TGTGCCACCAGTGACCAACTCCGGGTAGATACGCAGTATTTT.

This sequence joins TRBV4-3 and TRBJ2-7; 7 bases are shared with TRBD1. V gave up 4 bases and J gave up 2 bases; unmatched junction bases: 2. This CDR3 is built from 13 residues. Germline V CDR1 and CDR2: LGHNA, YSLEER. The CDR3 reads CASSRQGPYEQYF. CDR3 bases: TGCGCCAGCAGCCGACAGGGACCCTACGAGCAGTACTTC.

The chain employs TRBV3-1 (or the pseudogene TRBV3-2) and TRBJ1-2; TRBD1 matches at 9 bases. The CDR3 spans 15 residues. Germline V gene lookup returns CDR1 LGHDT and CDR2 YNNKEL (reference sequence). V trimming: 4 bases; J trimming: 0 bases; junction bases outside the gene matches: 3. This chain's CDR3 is CASSLRTGANYGYTF. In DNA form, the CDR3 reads TGTGCCAGCAGCCTTCGGACAGGGGCTAACTATGGCTACACCTTC.

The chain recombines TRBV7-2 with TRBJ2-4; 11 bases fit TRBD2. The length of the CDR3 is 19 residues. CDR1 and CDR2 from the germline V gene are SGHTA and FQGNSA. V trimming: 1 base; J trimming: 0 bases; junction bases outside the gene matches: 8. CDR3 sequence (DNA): TGTGCCAGCAGCTTAGGTTGGACTAGCGGGCAATTAGCCAAAAACATTCAGTACTTC. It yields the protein CASSLGWTSGQLAKNIQYF. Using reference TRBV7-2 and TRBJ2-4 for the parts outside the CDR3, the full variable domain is GAGVSQSPSNKVTEKGKDVELRCDPISGHTALYWYRQSLGQGLEFLIYFQGNSAPDKSGLPSDRFSAERTGGSVSTLTIQRTQQEDSAVYLCASSLGWTSGQLAKNIQYFGAGTRLSVL.

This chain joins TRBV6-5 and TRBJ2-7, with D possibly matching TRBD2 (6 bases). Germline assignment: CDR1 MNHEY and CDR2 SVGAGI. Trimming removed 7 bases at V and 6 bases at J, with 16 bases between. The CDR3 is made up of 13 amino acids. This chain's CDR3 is CASTWGGRGEQYF. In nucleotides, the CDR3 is TGTGCCAGCACCTGGGGAGGTCGGGGCGAGCAGTACTTC.

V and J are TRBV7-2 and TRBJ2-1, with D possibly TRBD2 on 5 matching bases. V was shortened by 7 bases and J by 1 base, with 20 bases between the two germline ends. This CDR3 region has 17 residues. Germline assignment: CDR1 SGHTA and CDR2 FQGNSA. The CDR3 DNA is TGTGCCAGCACCTTTGCTTATTCCAGCGGATCCTACAATGAGCAGTTCTTC. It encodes CASTFAYSSGSYNEQFF.

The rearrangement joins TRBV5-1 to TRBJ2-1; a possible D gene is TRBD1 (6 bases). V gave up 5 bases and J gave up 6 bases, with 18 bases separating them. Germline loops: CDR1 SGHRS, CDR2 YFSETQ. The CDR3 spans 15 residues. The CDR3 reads CASSKAQGIINEQFF. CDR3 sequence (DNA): TGCGCCAGCAGTAAAGCCCAGGGGATAATCAATGAGCAGTTCTTC.

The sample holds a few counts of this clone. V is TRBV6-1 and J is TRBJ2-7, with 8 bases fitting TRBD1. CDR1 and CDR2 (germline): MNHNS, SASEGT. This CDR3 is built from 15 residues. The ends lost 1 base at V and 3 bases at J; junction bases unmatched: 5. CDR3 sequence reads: CASSEVGRGLYEQYF. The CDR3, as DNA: TGTGCCAGCAGTGAAGTAGGCAGGGGGCTCTACGAGCAGTACTTC.

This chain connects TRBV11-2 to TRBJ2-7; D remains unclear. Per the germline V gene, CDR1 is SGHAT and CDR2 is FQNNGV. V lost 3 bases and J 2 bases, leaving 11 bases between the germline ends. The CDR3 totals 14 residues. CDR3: CASSFWQSAYEQYF. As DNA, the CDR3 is TGTGCCAGCAGCTTCTGGCAGAGCGCCTACGAGCAGTACTTC. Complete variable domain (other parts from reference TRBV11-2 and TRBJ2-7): EAGVAQSPRYKIIEKRQSVAFWCNPISGHATLYWYQQILGQGPKLLIQFQNNGVVDDSQLPKDRFSAERLKGVDSTLKIQPAKLEDSAVYLCASSFWQSAYEQYFGPGTRLTVT.

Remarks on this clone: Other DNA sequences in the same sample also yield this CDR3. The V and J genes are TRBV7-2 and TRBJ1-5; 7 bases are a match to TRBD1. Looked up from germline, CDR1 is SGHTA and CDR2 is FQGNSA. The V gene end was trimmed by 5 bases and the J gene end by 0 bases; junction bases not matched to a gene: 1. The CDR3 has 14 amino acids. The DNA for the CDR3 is TGTGCCAGCAGCAGGGACAGTAGCAATCAGCCCCAGCATTTT. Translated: CASSRDSSNQPQHF.

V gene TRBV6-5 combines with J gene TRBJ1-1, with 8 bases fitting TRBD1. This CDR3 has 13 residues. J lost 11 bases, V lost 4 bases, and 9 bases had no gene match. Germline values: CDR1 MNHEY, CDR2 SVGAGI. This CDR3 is CASSSRQGRHAFF. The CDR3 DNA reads TGTGCCAGCAGTTCACGACAGGGGAGGCACGCTTTCTTT.

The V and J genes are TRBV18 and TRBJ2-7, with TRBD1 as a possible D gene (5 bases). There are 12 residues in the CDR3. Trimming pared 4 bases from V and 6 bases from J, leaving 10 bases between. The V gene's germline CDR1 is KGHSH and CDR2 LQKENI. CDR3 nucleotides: TGTGCCAGCTCACTCGTAGGGGCCGAGCAGTACTTC. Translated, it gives CASSLVGAEQYF.

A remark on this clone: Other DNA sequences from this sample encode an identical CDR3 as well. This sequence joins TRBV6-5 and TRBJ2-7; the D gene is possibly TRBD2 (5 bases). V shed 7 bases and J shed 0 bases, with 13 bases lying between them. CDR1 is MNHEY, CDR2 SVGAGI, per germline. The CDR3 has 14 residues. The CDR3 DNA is TGTGCCAGCACCCTGACGGGGAGCTCCTACGAGCAGTACTTC. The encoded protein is CASTLTGSSYEQYF.